The rows below give T cell receptor beta chains drawn from one sample of a study of shared clonotypes between healthy human individuals. Clones were sequenced by immunoSEQ multiplex PCR, and TCRdb holds only the in-frame ones, with some missing. The data contain millions of clones, over 85% of them singletons. Sequenced: naive CD4+ T cells from PBMCs. These receptors were obtained from a man between 18 and 29 years old in good health. Some clones in this sample may be carry-over from other donors' samples. CDR3s include the opening cysteine and the closing phenylalanine or tryptophan. The order of the fields is CDR3 length, D gene, clone size, V gene, J gene, CDR3 protein, CDR3 DNA. A D gene is named only where the DNA matches it firmly. Some rows mark clone size as missing; the rest say once, few, many or name a class of expanded clone.

cdr3_length: 16
d_call: TRBD2
clone_size: .
v_call: TRBV28
j_call: TRBJ2-5
cdr3_aa: CASSRGLAGVVETQYF
cdr3_nt: TGTGCCAGCAGTCGTGGACTAGCGGGTGTTGTGGAGACCCAGTACTTC

cdr3_length: 14
d_call: .
clone_size: .
v_call: TRBV2
j_call: TRBJ2-1
cdr3_aa: CASRLLSSYNEQFF
cdr3_nt: TGTGCCAGCAGACTACTGAGCTCCTACAATGAGCAGTTCTTC

cdr3_length: 16
d_call: .
clone_size: .
v_call: TRBV28
j_call: TRBJ1-3
cdr3_aa: CASSSRTPGSGNTIYF
cdr3_nt: TGTGCCAGCAGTTCTAGGACCCCCGGATCCGGAAACACCATATATTTT

cdr3_length: 14
d_call: .
clone_size: .
v_call: TRBV28
j_call: TRBJ2-1
cdr3_aa: CASIPNLIHNEQFF
cdr3_nt: TGTGCCAGCATACCCAACTTAATCCACAATGAGCAGTTCTTC

cdr3_length: 13
d_call: .
clone_size: .
v_call: TRBV27
j_call: TRBJ1-2
cdr3_aa: CASSLRSNYGYTF
cdr3_nt: TGTGCCAGCAGTTTACGGTCCAACTATGGCTACACCTTC

cdr3_length: 14
d_call: TRBD2
clone_size: .
v_call: TRBV30
j_call: TRBJ2-7
cdr3_aa: CAWTRLAGSYEQYF
cdr3_nt: TGTGCCTGGACAAGACTAGCGGGATCCTACGAGCAGTACTTC

cdr3_length: 13
d_call: .
clone_size: .
v_call: TRBV18
j_call: TRBJ1-3
cdr3_aa: CASSPLLGNTIYF
cdr3_nt: TGTGCCAGCTCACCCCTACTAGGAAACACCATATATTTT

cdr3_length: 14
d_call: .
clone_size: .
v_call: TRBV9
j_call: TRBJ1-3
cdr3_aa: CASSAGGEGNTIYF
cdr3_nt: TGTGCCAGCAGCGCCGGCGGGGAGGGAAACACCATATATTTT

cdr3_length: 18
d_call: .
clone_size: .
v_call: TRBV7-9
j_call: TRBJ2-2
cdr3_aa: CASSLRFRPGDRSGELFF
cdr3_nt: TGTGCCAGCAGCTTAAGGTTCAGGCCAGGGGATCGATCCGGGGAGCTGTTTTTT

cdr3_length: 13
d_call: TRBD1
clone_size: .
v_call: TRBV5-1
j_call: TRBJ2-1
cdr3_aa: CASSARQGDEQFF
cdr3_nt: TGCGCCAGCAGCGCCCGACAGGGCGATGAGCAGTTCTTC

cdr3_length: 13
d_call: .
clone_size: .
v_call: TRBV10-3
j_call: TRBJ1-6
cdr3_aa: CAISGQGNSPLHF
cdr3_nt: TGTGCCATCAGTGGCCAGGGCAACTCACCCCTCCACTTT

cdr3_length: 18
d_call: .
clone_size: once
v_call: TRBV19
j_call: TRBJ1-5
cdr3_aa: CASSLSSGHSYSNQPQHF
cdr3_nt: TGTGCCAGTAGCTTGTCATCGGGACACAGTTATAGCAATCAGCCCCAGCATTTT

cdr3_length: 16
d_call: .
clone_size: .
v_call: TRBV11-3
j_call: TRBJ2-1
cdr3_aa: CASSPPGPSSYNEQFF
cdr3_nt: TGTGCCAGCAGCCCCCCGGGCCCCAGCTCCTACAATGAGCAGTTCTTC

cdr3_length: 14
d_call: .
clone_size: .
v_call: TRBV18
j_call: TRBJ1-5
cdr3_aa: CASSRLSRDQPQHF
cdr3_nt: TGTGCCAGCTCACGACTCTCCCGGGATCAGCCCCAGCATTTT

cdr3_length: 14
d_call: TRBD1
clone_size: .
v_call: TRBV5-1
j_call: TRBJ1-2
cdr3_aa: CASSSGTGDYGYTF
cdr3_nt: TGCGCCAGCAGCTCCGGGACAGGGGACTATGGCTACACCTTC

cdr3_length: 19
d_call: .
clone_size: once
v_call: TRBV11-2
j_call: TRBJ1-2
cdr3_aa: CASSRPGLGGVPLYYGYTF
cdr3_nt: TGTGCCAGCAGCCGCCCCGGACTGGGGGGGGTACCTCTCTACTATGGCTACACCTTC

cdr3_length: 15
d_call: .
clone_size: few
v_call: TRBV5-6
j_call: TRBJ1-2
cdr3_aa: CASSIPGTKGGGYTF
cdr3_nt: TGTGCCAGCAGCATACCCGGGACAAAGGGTGGAGGCTACACCTTC

cdr3_length: 16
d_call: TRBD1
clone_size: .
v_call: TRBV6-6
j_call: TRBJ2-7
cdr3_aa: CASSKTSGTGGYEQYF
cdr3_nt: TGTGCCAGCAGTAAAACCTCCGGGACAGGGGGCTACGAGCAGTACTTC

cdr3_length: 15
d_call: TRBD2
clone_size: .
v_call: TRBV9
j_call: TRBJ2-7
cdr3_aa: CASSVGLAEIYEQYF
cdr3_nt: TGTGCCAGCAGCGTAGGACTAGCGGAAATATACGAGCAGTACTTC

cdr3_length: 13
d_call: .
clone_size: .
v_call: TRBV5-1
j_call: TRBJ2-7
cdr3_aa: CASSLSPIYEQYF
cdr3_nt: TGCGCCAGCAGCTTGTCGCCCATCTACGAGCAGTACTTC

cdr3_length: 14
d_call: .
clone_size: .
v_call: TRBV25-1
j_call: TRBJ2-7
cdr3_aa: CASSDRPHSYEQYF
cdr3_nt: TGTGCCAGCAGTGATAGACCGCACTCCTACGAGCAGTACTTC

cdr3_length: 14
d_call: .
clone_size: .
v_call: TRBV5-1
j_call: TRBJ2-5
cdr3_aa: CASSPTGAQETQYF
cdr3_nt: TGCGCCAGCAGCCCGACGGGGGCGCAAGAGACCCAGTACTTC

cdr3_length: 14
d_call: .
clone_size: .
v_call: TRBV10-3
j_call: TRBJ2-7
cdr3_aa: CAISEAQGPNEQYF
cdr3_nt: TGTGCCATCAGTGAGGCGCAGGGACCCAACGAGCAGTACTTC

cdr3_length: 13
d_call: .
clone_size: .
v_call: TRBV2
j_call: TRBJ1-1
cdr3_aa: CASSEAANTEAFF
cdr3_nt: TGTGCCAGCAGTGAAGCGGCAAACACTGAAGCTTTCTTT

cdr3_length: 15
d_call: TRBD2
clone_size: .
v_call: TRBV5-1
j_call: TRBJ2-5
cdr3_aa: CASSDPSGSGETQYF
cdr3_nt: TGCGCCAGCAGCGACCCTAGCGGGAGCGGAGAGACCCAGTACTTC

cdr3_length: 15
d_call: TRBD2
clone_size: .
v_call: TRBV28
j_call: TRBJ2-3
cdr3_aa: CASSPRAGVPDTQYF
cdr3_nt: TGTGCCAGCAGTCCTCGCGCGGGAGTCCCAGATACGCAGTATTTT

cdr3_length: 15
d_call: .
clone_size: .
v_call: TRBV5-6
j_call: TRBJ1-5
cdr3_aa: CASSWDLEPYQPQHF
cdr3_nt: TGTGCCAGCAGCTGGGACCTTGAACCGTATCAGCCCCAGCATTTT

cdr3_length: 14
d_call: .
clone_size: .
v_call: TRBV10-3
j_call: TRBJ1-2
cdr3_aa: CAITPGGTVGGYTF
cdr3_nt: TGTGCCATCACGCCGGGGGGGACCGTAGGTGGCTACACCTTC

cdr3_length: 15
d_call: .
clone_size: .
v_call: TRBV5-6
j_call: TRBJ2-2
cdr3_aa: CASSLNGRPTGELFF
cdr3_nt: TGTGCCAGCAGCTTGAACGGCAGGCCCACCGGGGAGCTGTTTTTT

cdr3_length: 15
d_call: .
clone_size: once
v_call: TRBV4-3
j_call: TRBJ1-3
cdr3_aa: CASSQGPGPANTIYF
cdr3_nt: TGCGCCAGCAGCCAAGGTCCGGGGCCTGCAAACACCATATATTTT

cdr3_length: 15
d_call: .
clone_size: .
v_call: TRBV5-6
j_call: TRBJ2-3
cdr3_aa: CASSFGFSSGDTQYF
cdr3_nt: TGTGCCAGCAGCTTCGGGTTCTCTTCGGGGGATACGCAGTATTTT

cdr3_length: 16
d_call: .
clone_size: .
v_call: TRBV4-1
j_call: TRBJ2-2
cdr3_aa: CASSPRVAVNTGELFF
cdr3_nt: TGCGCCAGCAGCCCTAGGGTAGCGGTAAACACCGGGGAGCTGTTTTTT

cdr3_length: 13
d_call: TRBD1
clone_size: .
v_call: TRBV19
j_call: TRBJ1-2
cdr3_aa: CASMGTGFYGYTF
cdr3_nt: TGTGCCAGTATGGGGACAGGGTTTTATGGCTACACCTTC

cdr3_length: 15
d_call: .
clone_size: .
v_call: TRBV5-4
j_call: TRBJ1-4
cdr3_aa: CASSLAGGTNEKLFF
cdr3_nt: TGTGCCAGCAGCTTGGCGGGGGGCACTAATGAAAAACTGTTTTTT

cdr3_length: 16
d_call: TRBD1
clone_size: .
v_call: TRBV28
j_call: TRBJ2-3
cdr3_aa: CASTTRGDSSTDTQYF
cdr3_nt: TGTGCCAGCACCACCCGTGGGGACAGTAGCACAGATACGCAGTATTTT

cdr3_length: 15
d_call: TRBD1
clone_size: .
v_call: TRBV6-6
j_call: TRBJ1-2
cdr3_aa: CASRPTGGFNYGYTF
cdr3_nt: TGTGCCAGCAGACCAACAGGGGGTTTTAACTATGGCTACACCTTC

cdr3_length: 14
d_call: .
clone_size: .
v_call: TRBV5-1
j_call: TRBJ2-7
cdr3_aa: CASSSGTHSYEQYF
cdr3_nt: TGCGCCAGCAGCTCCGGGACTCACTCCTACGAGCAGTACTTC

cdr3_length: 15
d_call: .
clone_size: once
v_call: TRBV5-1
j_call: TRBJ2-3
cdr3_aa: CASSGPRTSTDTQYF
cdr3_nt: TGCGCCAGCAGCGGACCGAGAACTAGCACAGATACGCAGTATTTT

cdr3_length: 15
d_call: TRBD1
clone_size: .
v_call: TRBV9
j_call: TRBJ2-1
cdr3_aa: CASSGSGTGEHEQFF
cdr3_nt: TGTGCCAGCAGCGGATCCGGGACAGGGGAACATGAGCAGTTCTTC

cdr3_length: 13
d_call: .
clone_size: .
v_call: TRBV27
j_call: TRBJ1-1
cdr3_aa: CASSLNIHTEAFF
cdr3_nt: TGTGCCAGCAGTCTAAATATACACACTGAAGCTTTCTTT

cdr3_length: 13
d_call: .
clone_size: .
v_call: TRBV2
j_call: TRBJ1-1
cdr3_aa: CASIYGVNTEAFF
cdr3_nt: TGTGCCAGCATATACGGGGTGAACACTGAAGCTTTCTTT